Below are 3 T cell receptor beta chains sequenced from a single sample in a study of beta chain features in type 1 diabetes. Isolated RNA was reverse transcribed in full, so expressed TCRB transcripts were sequenced. Sequencing was performed with immunoSEQ multiplex PCR; in TCRdb, only in-frame clones are kept and a portion is missing. This sample yields about 470,000 clones, of which approximately 30% are seen a single time; roughly 0.066% belongs to the top ten. The source material was naive CD4+ T cells from blood. These TCRs come from a man between 18 and 35 years old in good health.

In the case of this clone: Other DNA sequences in this specimen translate into the identical CDR3. V is TRBV9 and J is TRBJ1-3; D might be TRBD1 (6 bases). Germline V gene lookup returns CDR1 SGDLS and CDR2 YYNGEE. The CDR3 runs to 16 residues. V was clipped by 2 bases and J by 0 bases, with 12 bases between them. The CDR3 DNA is TGTGCCAGCAGCGTGACAGGAGACGTCTCTGGAAACACCATATATTTT. This translates into CASSVTGDVSGNTIYF.

This clone occurred a few times. The genes are TRBV29-1 and TRBJ2-7, with 8 bases matching TRBD1. With 6 bases clipped from V and 0 bases from J, the junction kept 13 bases outside the gene matches. CDR3 length equals 16 residues. Germline V CDR1 and CDR2: SQVTM, ANQGSEA. CDR3 region: CSVVLPRTGSSYEQYF. CDR3 nucleotides: TGCAGCGTCGTATTACCCCGGACAGGGAGCTCCTACGAGCAGTACTTC.

The chain combines TRBV18 with TRBJ2-5; D is unresolved. Per the germline V gene, CDR1 is KGHSH and CDR2 is LQKENI. V was trimmed by 8 bases and J by 4 bases, leaving 11 bases between them. The CDR3 runs 12 residues. CDR3: CASADFGETQYF. The CDR3 nucleotides read TGTGCCAGCGCCGATTTTGGAGAGACCCAGTACTTC.